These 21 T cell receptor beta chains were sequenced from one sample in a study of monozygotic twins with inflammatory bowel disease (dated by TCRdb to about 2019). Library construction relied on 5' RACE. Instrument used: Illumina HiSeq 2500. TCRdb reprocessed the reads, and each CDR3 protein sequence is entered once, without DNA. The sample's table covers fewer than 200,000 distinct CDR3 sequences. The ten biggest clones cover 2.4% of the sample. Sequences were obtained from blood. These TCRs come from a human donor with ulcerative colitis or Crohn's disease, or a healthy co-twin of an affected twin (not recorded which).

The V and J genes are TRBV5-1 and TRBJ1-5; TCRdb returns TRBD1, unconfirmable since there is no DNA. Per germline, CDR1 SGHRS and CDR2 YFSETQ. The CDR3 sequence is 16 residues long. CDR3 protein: CASSLEGQGSNQPQHF.

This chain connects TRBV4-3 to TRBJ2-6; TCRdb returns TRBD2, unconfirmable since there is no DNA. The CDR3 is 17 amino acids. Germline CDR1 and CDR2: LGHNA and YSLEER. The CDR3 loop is CASSQDRGLGGANVLTF.

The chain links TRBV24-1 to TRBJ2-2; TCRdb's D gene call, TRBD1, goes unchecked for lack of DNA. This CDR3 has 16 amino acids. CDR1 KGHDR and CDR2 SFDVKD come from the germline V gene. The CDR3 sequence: CATSDGGIGGSGELFF.

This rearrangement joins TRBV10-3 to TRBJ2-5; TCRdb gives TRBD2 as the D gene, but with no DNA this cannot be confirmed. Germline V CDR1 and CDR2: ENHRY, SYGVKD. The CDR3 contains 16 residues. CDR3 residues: CAISDTGPHPEETQYF.

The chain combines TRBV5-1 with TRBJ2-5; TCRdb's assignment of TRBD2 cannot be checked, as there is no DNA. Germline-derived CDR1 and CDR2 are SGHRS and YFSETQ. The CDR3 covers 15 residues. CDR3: CASRPQLGGEETQYF.

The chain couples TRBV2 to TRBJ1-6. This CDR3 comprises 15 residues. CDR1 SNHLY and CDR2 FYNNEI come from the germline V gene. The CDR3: CASSIQSSYNSPLHF.

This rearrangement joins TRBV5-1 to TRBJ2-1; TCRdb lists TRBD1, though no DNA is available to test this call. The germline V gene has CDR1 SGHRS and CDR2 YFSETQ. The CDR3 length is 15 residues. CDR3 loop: CASSRLGTGPSEQFF.

CDR3 region: CASSHSDGGERDTQYF. This chain joins TRBV7-9 and TRBJ2-3. This CDR3 contains 16 residues. Germline assignment: CDR1 SEHNR and CDR2 FQNEAQ (reference sequence).

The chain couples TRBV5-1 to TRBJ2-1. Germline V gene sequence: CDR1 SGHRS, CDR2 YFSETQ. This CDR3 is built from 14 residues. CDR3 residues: CASSAGDSYNEQFF.

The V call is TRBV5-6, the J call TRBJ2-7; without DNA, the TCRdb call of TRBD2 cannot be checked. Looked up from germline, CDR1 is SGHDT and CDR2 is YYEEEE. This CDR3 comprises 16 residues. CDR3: CASSWGTSGRAHEQYF.

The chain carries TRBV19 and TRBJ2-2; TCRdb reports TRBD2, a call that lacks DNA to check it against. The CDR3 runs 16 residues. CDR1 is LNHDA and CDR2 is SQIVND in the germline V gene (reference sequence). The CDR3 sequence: CASSMGGRRSTGELFF.

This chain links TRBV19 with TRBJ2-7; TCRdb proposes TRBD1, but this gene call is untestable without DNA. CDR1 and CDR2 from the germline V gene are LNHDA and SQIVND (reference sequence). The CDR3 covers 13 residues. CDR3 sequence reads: CASSEQASYEQYF.

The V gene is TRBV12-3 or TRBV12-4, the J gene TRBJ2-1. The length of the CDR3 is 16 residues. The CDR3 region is CASSSRSLIPHNEQFF.

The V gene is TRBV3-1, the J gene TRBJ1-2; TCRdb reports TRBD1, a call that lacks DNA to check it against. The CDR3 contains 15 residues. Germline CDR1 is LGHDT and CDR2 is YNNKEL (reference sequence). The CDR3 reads CASSQVGTGITGYTF. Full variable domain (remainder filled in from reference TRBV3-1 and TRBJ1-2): DTAVSQTPKYLVTQMGNDKSIKCEQNLGHDTMYWYKQDSKKFLKIMFSYNNKELIINETVPNRFSPKSPDKAHLNLHINSLELGDSAVYFCASSQVGTGITGYTFGSGTRLTVV.

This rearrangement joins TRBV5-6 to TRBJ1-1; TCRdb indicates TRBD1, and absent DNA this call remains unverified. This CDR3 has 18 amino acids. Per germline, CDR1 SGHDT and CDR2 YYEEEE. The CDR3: CASSSGRGTRYNHTEAFF.

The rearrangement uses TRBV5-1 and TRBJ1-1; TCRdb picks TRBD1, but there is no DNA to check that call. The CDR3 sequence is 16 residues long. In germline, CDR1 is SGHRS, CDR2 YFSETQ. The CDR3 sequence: CASSLDGGRFDTEAFF.

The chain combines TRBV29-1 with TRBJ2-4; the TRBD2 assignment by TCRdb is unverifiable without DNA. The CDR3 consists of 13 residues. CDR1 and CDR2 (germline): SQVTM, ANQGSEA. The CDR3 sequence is CSVEVGDENIQYF.

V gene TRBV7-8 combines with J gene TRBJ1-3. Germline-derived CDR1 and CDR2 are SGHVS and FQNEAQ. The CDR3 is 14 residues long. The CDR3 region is CASSSEVSGNTIYF. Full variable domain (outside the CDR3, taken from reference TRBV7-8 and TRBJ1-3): GAGVSQSPRYKVAKRGQDVALRCDPISGHVSLFWYQQALGQGPEFLTYFQNEAQLDKSGLPSDRFFAERPEGSVSTLKIQRTQQEDSAVYLCASSSEVSGNTIYFGEGSWLTVV.

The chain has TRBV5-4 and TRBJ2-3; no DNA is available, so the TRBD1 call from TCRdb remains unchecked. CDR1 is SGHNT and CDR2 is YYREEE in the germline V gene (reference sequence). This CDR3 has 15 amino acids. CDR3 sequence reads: CASSLEPGVTDTQYF.

CDR3 sequence: CASNDPVGYQPQHF. The chain is built from TRBV6-2 or TRBV6-3 and TRBJ1-5; TCRdb proposes TRBD1, but this gene call is untestable without DNA. CDR3 length: 14 amino acids. Germline assignment: CDR1 MNHEY and CDR2 SVGEGT.

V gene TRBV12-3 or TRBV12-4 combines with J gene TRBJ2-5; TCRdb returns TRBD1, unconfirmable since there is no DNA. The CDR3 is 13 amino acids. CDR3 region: CASSLSRGETQYF.